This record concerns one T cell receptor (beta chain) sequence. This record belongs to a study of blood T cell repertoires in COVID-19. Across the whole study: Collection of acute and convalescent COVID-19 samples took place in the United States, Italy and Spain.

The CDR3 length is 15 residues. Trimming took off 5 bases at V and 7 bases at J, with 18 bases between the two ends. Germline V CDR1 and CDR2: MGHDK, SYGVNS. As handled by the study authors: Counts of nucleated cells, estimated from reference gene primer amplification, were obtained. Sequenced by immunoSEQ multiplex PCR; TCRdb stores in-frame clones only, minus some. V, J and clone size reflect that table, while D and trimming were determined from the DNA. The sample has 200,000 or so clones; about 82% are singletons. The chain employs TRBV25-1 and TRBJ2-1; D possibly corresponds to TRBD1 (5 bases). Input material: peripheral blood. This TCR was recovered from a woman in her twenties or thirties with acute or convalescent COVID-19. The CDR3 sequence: CASSWAVDMRNEQFF. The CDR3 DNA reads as TGTGCCAGCAGTTGGGCCGTGGACATGAGGAATGAGCAGTTCTTC.